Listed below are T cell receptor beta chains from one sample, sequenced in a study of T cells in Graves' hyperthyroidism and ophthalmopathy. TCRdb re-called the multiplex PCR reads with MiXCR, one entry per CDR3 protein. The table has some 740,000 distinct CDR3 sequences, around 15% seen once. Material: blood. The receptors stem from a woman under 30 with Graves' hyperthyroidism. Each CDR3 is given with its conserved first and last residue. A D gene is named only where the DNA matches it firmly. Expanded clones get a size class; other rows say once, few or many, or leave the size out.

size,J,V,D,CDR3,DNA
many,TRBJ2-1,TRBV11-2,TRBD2,CASSSIAGSSYNEQFF,TGTGCCAGCAGCTCCATAGCGGGGAGCTCCTACAATGAGCAGTTCTTC
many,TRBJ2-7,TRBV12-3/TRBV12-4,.,CASSLVRDEQYF,TGTGCCAGCAGTTTAGTCCGCGACGAGCAGTACTTC
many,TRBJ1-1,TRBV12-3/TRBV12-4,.,CASSLVWGITEAFF,TGTGCCAGCAGTTTAGTCTGGGGGATCACTGAAGCTTTCTTT
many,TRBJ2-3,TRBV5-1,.,CASSLTGQLKYTDTQYF,TGCGCCAGCAGCTTGACAGGGCAACTAAAGTACACAGATACGCAGTATTTT
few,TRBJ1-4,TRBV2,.,CASSELGSWNEKLFF,TGTGCCAGCAGTGAATTGGGCAGCTGGAATGAAAAACTGTTTTTT
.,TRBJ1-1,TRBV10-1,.,CASSEDNTEAFF,TGCGCCAGCAGTGAAGATAACACTGAAGCTTTCTTT
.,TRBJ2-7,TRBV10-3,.,CAISESGGGGYEQYF,TGTGCCATCAGTGAGTCGGGAGGGGGCGGCTACGAGCAGTACTTC
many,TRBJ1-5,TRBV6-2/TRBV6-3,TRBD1,CASSYTPGQGISNQPQHF,TGTGCCAGCAGTTACACACCGGGACAGGGGATTAGCAATCAGCCCCAGCATTTT
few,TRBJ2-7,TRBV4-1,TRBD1,CASSQQGTGNLGGVSYEQYF,TGCGCCAGCAGCCAGCAGGGGACAGGGAATTTGGGGGGGGTCTCCTACGAGCAGTACTTC
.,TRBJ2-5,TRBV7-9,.,CASSASRETQYF,TGTGCCAGTAGTGCATCCCGGGAGACCCAGTACTTC
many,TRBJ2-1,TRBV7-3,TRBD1,CASSLWTGDEQFF,TGTGCCAGCAGCTTATGGACAGGAGATGAGCAGTTCTTC
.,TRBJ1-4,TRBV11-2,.,CASSLNLDNTNEKLFF,TGTGCCAGCAGCCTTAACCTGGATAACACTAATGAAAAACTGTTTTTT
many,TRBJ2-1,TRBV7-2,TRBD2,CASNPASGRYEQFF,TGTGCCAGCAATCCGGCTAGCGGGAGATATGAGCAGTTCTTC
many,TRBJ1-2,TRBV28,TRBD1,CASSLAGTGAWGYTF,TGTGCCAGCAGTTTAGCTGGAACAGGGGCCTGGGGCTACACCTTC
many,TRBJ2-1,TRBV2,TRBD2,CASSAGTSGRADNNEQFF,TGTGCCAGCAGTGCCGGGACTAGCGGGAGGGCCGACAACAATGAGCAGTTCTTC
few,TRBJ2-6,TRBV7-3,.,CASSKRAGSGANVLTF,TGTGCCAGCAGCAAAAGGGCTGGCTCTGGGGCCAACGTCCTGACTTTC
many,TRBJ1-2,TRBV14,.,CASSPPPTPRHYGYTF,TGTGCCAGCAGCCCTCCCCCGACTCCCCGCCACTATGGCTACACCTTC
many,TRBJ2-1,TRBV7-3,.,CASSALPAGAYNEQFF,TGTGCCAGCAGCGCTTTACCAGCTGGGGCCTACAATGAGCAGTTCTTC
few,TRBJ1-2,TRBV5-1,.,CASSLERGAGGYTF,TGCGCCAGCAGCTTGGAAAGGGGCGCGGGAGGCTACACCTTC
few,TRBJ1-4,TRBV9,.,CASSVAPTGLNEKLFF,TGTGCCAGCAGCGTAGCTCCCACAGGACTCAATGAAAAACTGTTTTTT
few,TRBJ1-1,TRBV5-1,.,CASSDRPTEGTTEAFF,TGCGCCAGCAGCGATAGGCCCACAGAAGGCACCACTGAAGCTTTCTTT
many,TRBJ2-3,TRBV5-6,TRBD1,CASSPRTGVGTDTQYF,TGTGCCAGCAGCCCGAGGACAGGGGTGGGCACAGATACGCAGTATTTT
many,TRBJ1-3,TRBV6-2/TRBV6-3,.,CASSYGSGNTIYF,TGTGCCAGCAGTTACGGGTCTGGAAACACCATATATTTT
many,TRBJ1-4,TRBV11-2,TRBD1,CASSLRTGWANEKLFF,TGTGCCAGCAGCTTAAGGACAGGGTGGGCCAATGAAAAACTGTTTTTT
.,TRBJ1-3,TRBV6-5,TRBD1,CASSFDRGGNTIYF,TGTGCCAGCAGTTTCGACAGGGGTGGAAACACCATATATTTT
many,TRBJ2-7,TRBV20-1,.,CSARGRGLGTIYEQYF,TGCAGTGCTAGAGGGCGGGGTTTGGGGACAATTTACGAGCAGTACTTC
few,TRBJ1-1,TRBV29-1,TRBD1,CSGGQGETEAFF,TGCAGCGGGGGACAGGGAGAGACTGAAGCTTTCTTT
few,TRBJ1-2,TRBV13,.,CASSLRGYNYGYTF,TGTGCCAGCAGCCTCAGGGGTTACAACTATGGCTACACCTTC
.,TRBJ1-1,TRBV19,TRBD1,CASSIGTGKIVPAMFREAFF,TGTGCCAGTAGTATAGGGACAGGGAAGATTGTCCCCGCCATGTTTCGTGAAGCTTTCTTT
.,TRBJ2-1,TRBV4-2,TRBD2,CASSQGGLAGGRKWNEQFF,TGTGCCAGCAGCCAAGGGGGACTAGCGGGAGGTAGGAAGTGGAATGAGCAGTTCTTC
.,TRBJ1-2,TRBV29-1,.,CSVEDFLSGRSNYGYTF,TGCAGCGTTGAAGATTTTTTGTCAGGGAGGTCTAACTATGGCTACACCTTC
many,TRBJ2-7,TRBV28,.,CASSTPLESSYEQYF,TGTGCCAGCAGTACCCCGCTCGAGAGCTCCTACGAGCAGTACTTC
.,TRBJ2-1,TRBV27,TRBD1,CASSLLAGTGALEQFF,TGTGCCAGCAGTCTCCTAGCCGGGACAGGGGCTTTAGAGCAGTTCTTC
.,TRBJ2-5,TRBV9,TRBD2,CASSVGVAGVRETQYF,TGTGCCAGCAGCGTAGGGGTAGCGGGAGTAAGAGAGACCCAGTACTTC
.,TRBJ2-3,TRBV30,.,CAWSEKLAFSTDTQYF,TGTGCCTGGAGTGAAAAGCTAGCGTTTAGCACAGATACGCAGTATTTT
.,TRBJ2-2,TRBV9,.,CASSGRLGTRVGELFF,TGTGCCAGCAGCGGGAGACTGGGGACAAGAGTCGGGGAGCTGTTTTTT
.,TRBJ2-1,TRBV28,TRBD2,CASSPASSGRIHEQFF,TGTGCCAGCAGTCCCGCCTCTAGCGGGAGAATCCATGAGCAGTTCTTC
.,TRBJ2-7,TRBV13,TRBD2,CASSFGLAGAIDFTEDEQYF,TGTGCCAGCAGCTTCGGGCTAGCGGGAGCCATAGATTTTACGGAGGACGAGCAGTACTTC
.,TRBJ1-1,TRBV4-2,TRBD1,CASSQDFDRVLSEAFF,TGTGCCAGCAGCCAAGATTTTGACAGGGTTTTGAGTGAAGCTTTCTTT
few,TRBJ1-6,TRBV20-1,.,CSATPGSSYNSPLHF,TGCAGTGCTACCCCCGGCAGCTCCTATAATTCACCCCTCCACTTT
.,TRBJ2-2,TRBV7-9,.,CASSSGDKSTGELFF,TGTGCCAGCTCCTCCGGGGACAAGTCCACCGGGGAGCTGTTTTTT
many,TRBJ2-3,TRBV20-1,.,CSAPGNRDTQYF,TGCAGTGCTCCCGGGAATAGGGATACGCAGTATTTT
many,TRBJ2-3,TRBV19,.,CASSYYGRSGRTDTQYF,TGTGCCAGTAGCTACTATGGGAGGTCGGGACGCACAGATACGCAGTATTTT
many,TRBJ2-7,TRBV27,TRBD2,CASSFGLAGNEQYF,TGTGCCAGCAGTTTCGGACTAGCGGGAAACGAGCAGTACTTC
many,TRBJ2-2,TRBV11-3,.,CASSLGAVNTGELFF,TGTGCCAGCAGCTTAGGCGCGGTGAACACCGGGGAGCTGTTTTTT
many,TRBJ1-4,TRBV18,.,CASSPQGATNEKLFF,TGTGCCAGCTCACCGCAGGGAGCAACTAATGAAAAACTGTTTTTT
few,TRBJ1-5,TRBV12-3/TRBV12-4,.,CASSRLSQPQHF,TGTGCCAGCAGCCGGCTTAGTCAGCCCCAGCATTTT
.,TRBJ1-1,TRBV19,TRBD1,CASKSWDRGDTEAFF,TGTGCCAGTAAAAGTTGGGACAGGGGGGACACTGAAGCTTTCTTT